One T cell receptor (beta chain) is described in this entry. In the study's own analysis: Scientists estimated how many nucleated cells there were by amplifying reference gene primers. Clones were read by immunoSEQ multiplex PCR, and TCRdb kept only the in-frame ones, dropping some. V, J and clone size are those of that table, while D and trimming were read from the DNA. The sample consists of about 150,000 clones, about 89% of them appearing once. The data originate from a study of blood T cell repertoires in COVID-19. Study information: Samples came from the United States, Italy and Spain, spanning acute and convalescent COVID-19.

CDR1 and CDR2 from the germline V gene are MGHRA and YSYEKL. There are 13 residues in the CDR3. The V gene end was trimmed by 1 base and the J gene end by 6 bases; junction bases not matched to a gene: 2. The receptor comes from a man between 45 and 60 years old with acute or convalescent COVID-19. What was sequenced was peripheral blood. This sequence joins TRBV4-1 and TRBJ1-2; 7 bases agree with TRBD1. The chain's CDR3 is CASSQATGDGYTF. Written as DNA, the CDR3 is TGCGCCAGCAGCCAAGCCACAGGGGATGGCTACACCTTC.